The rows below give T cell receptor beta chains drawn from one sample of a study of T cells after yellow fever vaccination. MiXCR, run by TCRdb on the 5' RACE reads, gives a single entry per CDR3 protein. The sample holds under 300,000 distinct CDR3 sequences; about 7% are singletons and the top ten take approximately 0.85%. The source was CD4+ T cells sorted from PBMCs, collected 15 days after the yellow fever booster vaccination. The source is a man younger than 45 who received the YFV17D yellow fever vaccine. Each CDR3 is given with its conserved first and last residue. Clone size is shown for a subset of rows, as once, few, many or a class of expanded clone.

>few|14|TRBV5-5|TRBJ2-1
CASSFQTGGGEQFF
>few|17|TRBV5-1|TRBJ1-3
CASSRGDGGNSGNTIYF
>-|15|TRBV3-1|TRBJ2-5
CASSRERPPQETQYF
>few|13|TRBV5-1|TRBJ2-7
CASSLGDYYEQYF
>many|12|TRBV6-5|TRBJ1-1
CASSQTHGEAFF
>many|16|TRBV6-2/TRBV6-3|TRBJ2-2
CASGKAGLANTGELFF
>-|15|TRBV4-3|TRBJ2-1
CASSQEGAGAGEQFF
>-|15|TRBV7-2|TRBJ2-6
CASSLGGGSSYVLTF
>many|15|TRBV20-1|TRBJ2-7
CSARDLAGTPYEQYF
>many|16|TRBV7-2|TRBJ2-1
CASSLVGSSSYNEQFF
>many|16|TRBV10-3|TRBJ2-2
CAISESSKRLTGELFF
>-|14|TRBV29-1|TRBJ1-5
CSAVEPYSNQPQHF
>few|17|TRBV14|TRBJ2-1
CASSQDWGAISYNEQFF
>few|16|TRBV10-3|TRBJ1-3
CAISDPGQAPGNTIYF
>-|12|TRBV20-1|TRBJ2-3
CSAITDTDTQYF
>-|16|TRBV7-6|TRBJ2-2
CASSQPGTGVTGELFF
>many|15|TRBV6-1|TRBJ2-5
CASTPGLALQETQYF
>few|14|TRBV5-1|TRBJ2-7
CASRIRDGSYEQYF
>-|13|TRBV14|TRBJ2-1
CASSHQIAGEQFF
>many|15|TRBV5-1|TRBJ2-3
CASSSGQASTDTQYF
>few|18|TRBV12-3/TRBV12-4|TRBJ2-7
CASSYIKGITGDRYEQYF
>-|14|TRBV3-1|TRBJ2-7
CASSQLLEVDEQYF
>many|16|TRBV4-2|TRBJ2-2
CASSRLAGAVTGELFF
>-|16|TRBV5-1|TRBJ1-6
CASSLAFDKRNSPLHF
>few|14|TRBV6-5|TRBJ2-1
CASRSSGSRNEQFF